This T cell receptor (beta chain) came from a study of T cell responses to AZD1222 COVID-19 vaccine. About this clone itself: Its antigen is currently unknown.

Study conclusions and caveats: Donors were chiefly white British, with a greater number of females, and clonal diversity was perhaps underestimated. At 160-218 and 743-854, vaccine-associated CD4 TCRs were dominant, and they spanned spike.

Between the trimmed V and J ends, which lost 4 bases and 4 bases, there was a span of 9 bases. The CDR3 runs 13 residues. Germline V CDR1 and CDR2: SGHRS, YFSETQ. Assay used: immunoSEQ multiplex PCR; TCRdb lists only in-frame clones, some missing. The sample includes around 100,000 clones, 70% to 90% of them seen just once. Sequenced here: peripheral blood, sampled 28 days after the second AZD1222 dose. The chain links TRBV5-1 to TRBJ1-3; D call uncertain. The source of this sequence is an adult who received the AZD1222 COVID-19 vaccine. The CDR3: CASSNPTGNTIYF. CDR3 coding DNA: TGCGCCAGCAGCAACCCGACAGGAAACACCATATATTTT.